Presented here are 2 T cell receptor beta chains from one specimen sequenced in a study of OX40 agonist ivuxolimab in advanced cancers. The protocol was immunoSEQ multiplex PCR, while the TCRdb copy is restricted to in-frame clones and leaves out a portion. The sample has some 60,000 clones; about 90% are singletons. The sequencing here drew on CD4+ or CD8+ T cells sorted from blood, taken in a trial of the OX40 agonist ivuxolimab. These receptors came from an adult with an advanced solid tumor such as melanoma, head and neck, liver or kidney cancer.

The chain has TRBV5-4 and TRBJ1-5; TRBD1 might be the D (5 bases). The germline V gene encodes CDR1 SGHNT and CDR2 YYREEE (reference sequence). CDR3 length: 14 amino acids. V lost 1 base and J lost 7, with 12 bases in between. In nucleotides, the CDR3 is TGTGCCAGCAGCTTGATGGGGGAGGGACAGCCCCAGCATTTT. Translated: CASSLMGEGQPQHF. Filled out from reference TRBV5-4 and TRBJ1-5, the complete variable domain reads ETGVTQSPTHLIKTRGQQVTLRCSSQSGHNTVSWYQQALGQGPQFIFQYYREEENGRGNFPPRFSGLQFPNYSSELNVNALELDDSALYLCASSLMGEGQPQHFGDGTRLSIL.

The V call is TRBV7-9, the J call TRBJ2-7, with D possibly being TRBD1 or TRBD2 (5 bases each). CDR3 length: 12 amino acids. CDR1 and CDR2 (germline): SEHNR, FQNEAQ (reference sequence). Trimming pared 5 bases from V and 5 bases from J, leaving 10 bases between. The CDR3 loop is CASSQQGHEQYF. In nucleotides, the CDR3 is TGTGCCAGCAGCCAGCAGGGACACGAGCAGTACTTC.